Shown below are 32 T cell receptor beta chains from a single sample sequenced in a study of blood T cell repertoires in COVID-19. The assay was immunoSEQ multiplex PCR, and TCRdb's table has in-frame clones only and misses some. This table holds roughly 100,000 clones, around 87% found once. The source material was peripheral blood. All receptors derive from a human donor in a cohort sampled during active COVID-19.

This clone occurred a few times. The chain combines TRBV5-6 with TRBJ2-7; D is perhaps TRBD2 (5 bases). The CDR3 extends over 14 amino acids. Trimming removed 5 bases from V and 2 bases from J, with 14 bases in between. Germline V gives CDR1 SGHDT, CDR2 YYEEEE. CDR3 nucleotides: TGTGCCAGCAGTCCTCGGCTAGCTCCCTACGAGCAGTACTTC. This gives the protein CASSPRLAPYEQYF.

The chain joins TRBV7-2 to TRBJ2-1; D gene unclear. Trimming took 2 bases from V and 8 from J, leaving 7 bases between them. Per germline, CDR1 SGHTA and CDR2 FQGNSA. The CDR3 extends over 12 amino acids. The CDR3 DNA reads as TGTGCCAGCAGCTTACTCGGTTATGAGCAGTTCTTC. Protein sequence: CASSLLGYEQFF.

The J gene is TRBJ1-5, the V gene TRBV6-5, with 7 bases lining up with TRBD1. The V gene's germline CDR1 is MNHEY and CDR2 SVGAGI. V was pared by 7 bases and J by 2 bases, with 8 bases of the junction left unmatched. This CDR3 has 15 residues. The CDR3 protein is CASNEQGSGNQPQHF. The CDR3 DNA is TGTGCCAGCAACGAACAGGGGAGCGGCAATCAGCCCCAGCATTTT.

The chain couples TRBV18 to TRBJ2-1; 11 bases are shared with TRBD2. The CDR3 length is 18 residues. The junction had 5 bases not matched to a gene; V was cut back by 1 base and J by 0 bases. Germline-derived CDR1 and CDR2 are KGHSH and LQKENI. The CDR3 sequence is CASSPRVAGGNSYNEQFF. The CDR3 nucleotides read TGTGCCAGCTCACCACGCGTAGCGGGAGGGAACTCCTACAATGAGCAGTTCTTC.

In this sample, this clone turned up once. This chain connects TRBV21-1 to TRBJ2-1; the DNA was not compared with TRBD2, the D call given in the table. TRBV21-1 is given as a pseudogene. This CDR3 has 20 residues. CDR3 amino acids: CASSIPSSGRVDCTYNEQFF. The CDR3 nucleotides read TGTGCCAGCAGCATCCCCAGTAGCGGGAGGGTAGATTGCACCTACAATGAGCAGTTCTTC.

CDR3 in amino acids: CASSPAGDGYGYTF. CDR3 in DNA: TGTGCCAGCAGCCCTGCAGGGGACGGTTATGGCTACACCTTC. V is TRBV7-6 and J is TRBJ1-2; a weak D match, TRBD1 (6 bases). The CDR3 loop spans 14 amino acids. V was cut by 5 bases and J by 5 bases, with 15 bases left in between. Germline lookup yields CDR1 SGHVS and CDR2 FNYEAQ.

The CDR3 nucleotides read TGCGCCAGCGGAGGACAGGGGTCATCCGGGGAGCTGTTTTTT. Protein sequence: CASGGQGSSGELFF. The rearrangement links TRBV5-1 to TRBJ2-2; TRBD1 matches at 9 bases. Germline V gene lookup returns CDR1 SGHRS and CDR2 YFSETQ. V lost 7 bases, J lost 6 bases, and 7 bases stayed unmatched. This CDR3 is built from 14 residues. Full variable domain (outside the CDR3, taken from reference TRBV5-1 and TRBJ2-2): KAGVTQTPRYLIKTRGQQVTLSCSPISGHRSVSWYQQTPGQGLQFLFEYFSETQRNKGNFPGRFSGRQFSNSRSEMNVSTLELGDSALYLCASGGQGSSGELFFGEGSRLTVL.

The V call is TRBV20-1, the J call TRBJ2-7; 7 bases map to TRBD1. Germline CDR1 and CDR2: DFQATT and SNEGSKA (reference sequence). This CDR3 has 13 residues. V lost 3 bases to trimming and J lost 2 bases; unmatched junction nucleotides: 4. The chain's CDR3 is CSASTQGTYEQYF. In DNA form, the CDR3 reads TGCAGTGCTAGTACACAGGGGACCTACGAGCAGTACTTC.

This rearrangement joins TRBV2 to TRBJ2-7, with TRBD1 matching 7 bases. The CDR3 spans 16 residues. Losses at the gene ends were 2 bases for V and 2 bases for J; bases not matched to a gene: 9. In germline, CDR1 is SNHLY, CDR2 FYNNEI. CDR3 in amino acids: CASSERGPGSTYEQYF. CDR3 nucleotide sequence: TGTGCCAGCAGTGAAAGGGGGCCGGGGTCCACCTACGAGCAGTACTTC.

The J gene is TRBJ2-7, the V gene TRBV12-5, with D possibly TRBD1 on 6 matching bases. V lost 2 bases and J lost 2, with 10 bases in between. CDR1 and CDR2 (germline): LGHNT, FRNRAP. The CDR3 runs 14 residues. CDR3 loop: CASGLPGTTYEQYF. The CDR3 coding sequence is TGTGCTAGTGGTTTGCCCGGGACAACCTACGAGCAGTACTTC.

J is TRBJ1-5 and V is TRBV19; TRBD1 aligns across 11 bases. CDR1 and CDR2 from the germline V gene are LNHDA and SQIVND (reference sequence). This CDR3 is 16 amino acids long. V lost 5 bases, J lost 6 bases, and 9 bases stayed unmatched. The CDR3: CASSPRGQGAGQPQHF. In DNA form, the CDR3 reads TGTGCCAGTAGTCCTCGAGGACAGGGGGCCGGTCAGCCCCAGCATTTT.

The genes are TRBV9 and TRBJ2-3; TRBD1 matches 11 bases. The CDR3 length is 17 residues. With 3 bases clipped from V and 2 bases from J, the junction kept 8 bases outside the gene matches. Germline CDR1 SGDLS, CDR2 YYNGEE. The CDR3 spells CASSAGQGATTTDTQYF. CDR3 coding DNA: TGTGCCAGCAGCGCCGGACAGGGGGCTACCACCACAGATACGCAGTATTTT. The variable domain in full, with the rest retrieved from reference TRBV9 and TRBJ2-3, is DSGVTQTPKHLITATGQRVTLRCSPRSGDLSVYWYQQSLDQGLQFLIQYYNGEERAKGNILERFSAQQFPDLHSELNLSSLELGDSALYFCASSAGQGATTTDTQYFGPGTRLTVL.

There are a few counts of this clone. V is TRBV3-1 (or the pseudogene TRBV3-2) and J is TRBJ1-6; maybe TRBD1 (6 bases). Germline V gene sequence: CDR1 LGHDT, CDR2 YNNKEL (reference sequence). V lost 0 bases to trimming and J lost 9 bases, with 18 bases between them. The CDR3 contains 17 residues. The CDR3 spells CASSQEGTTMRGSPLHF. In DNA, the CDR3 is TGTGCCAGCAGCCAAGAGGGGACAACCATGAGGGGTTCACCCCTCCACTTT.

J is TRBJ1-2 and V is TRBV19; 9 bases fit TRBD1. In germline, CDR1 is LNHDA, CDR2 SQIVND (reference sequence). The CDR3 has 14 amino acids. J gave up 3 bases and V 5 bases, and 4 bases lay outside the gene matches. The DNA for the CDR3 is TGTGCCAGTAGTGTCTGGACAGGGGACTATGGCTACACCTTC. Translated: CASSVWTGDYGYTF.

The table lists this clone with a few counts. The CDR3 sequence: CASSLDALAKEQFF. As DNA, the CDR3 is TGTGCCAGCAGCTTAGATGCCTTAGCAAAGGAGCAGTTCTTC. This chain links TRBV11-3 with TRBJ2-1, with D hard to call. The CDR3 has 14 amino acids. The germline CDR1 and CDR2 sequences are SGHNT and YENEEA. V lost 0 bases and J lost 10, with 13 bases in between.

This sequence joins TRBV9 and TRBJ2-1, with 8 bases fitting TRBD2. CDR3 length equals 15 residues. Germline V gene data show CDR1 as SGDLS and CDR2 as YYNGEE. The trim removed 10 bases at V and 3 bases at J, leaving 12 bases unmatched. The DNA for the CDR3 is TGTGCCGGGAGTACCGGGGGGGCCAACTACAATGAGCAGTTCTTC. Its protein product is CAGSTGGANYNEQFF.

The chain couples TRBV28 to TRBJ2-3; D is uncertain. CDR3 size: 13 residues. Germline values: CDR1 MDHEN, CDR2 SYDVKM. V lost 5 bases and J lost 6, with 12 bases in between. The CDR3 loop is CASSSFPGDTQYF. The CDR3 DNA sequence: TGTGCCAGCAGTAGTTTCCCCGGGGATACGCAGTATTTT.

V usage is TRBV5-6 and J usage is TRBJ1-4, with TRBD1 identical over 7 bases. The CDR3 contains 17 residues. V shed 0 bases, J shed 8 bases, and the junction held 13 bases outside the gene matches. CDR1 is SGHDT, CDR2 YYEEEE, per germline. CDR3 protein: CASSLEGGLSAGEKLFF. The DNA for the CDR3 is TGTGCCAGCAGCTTGGAAGGGGGCCTGTCGGCGGGAGAAAAACTGTTTTTT.

The chain links TRBV5-5 to TRBJ2-5, with D maybe TRBD1 (6 bases). Trimming cost V 0 bases and J 4 bases, with 10 bases left between them. Germline V gene data show CDR1 as SGHKS and CDR2 as YYEKEE (reference sequence). The CDR3 has 14 amino acids. CDR3 in DNA: TGTGCCAGCAGCTTGGTGGGGGCTTTAGAGACCCAGTACTTC. Its translation is CASSLVGALETQYF.

The table lists this clone with a count of one. Compared with germline, one end of the junction differs, possibly owing to a read error. The CDR3 is CAITEGGSGANVLTF. CDR3 nucleotide sequence: TGTGCCATCACTGAGGGCGGATCTGGGGCCAACGTCCTGACTTTC. The genes are TRBV10-3 and TRBJ2-6; possible D gene TRBD2, 5 bases. Germline assignment: CDR1 ENHRY and CDR2 SYGVKD. The CDR3 has 15 residues.

In its sample, this clone was seen a few times. The rearrangement joins TRBV29-1 to TRBJ2-7; TRBD1 is a possible D gene (7 bases). The CDR3 sequence is 14 residues long. Trimming shortened V by 4 bases and J by 3 bases, and 16 bases separated the two germline ends. The germline V gene has CDR1 SQVTM and CDR2 ANQGSEA. The CDR3 DNA is TGCAGCGTTGCGGCGGCAGGGGGGCGCTACGAGCAGTACTTC. Protein sequence: CSVAAAGGRYEQYF.

The chain recombines TRBV5-1 with TRBJ2-7; 7 nucleotides align to TRBD1. Trimming took 3 bases from V and 2 from J; bases not matched to a gene: 2. Germline loops: CDR1 SGHRS, CDR2 YFSETQ. CDR3 size: 13 residues. The CDR3, as DNA: TGCGCCAGCAGCTCGCAGGGGGCCTACGAGCAGTACTTC. Its translation is CASSSQGAYEQYF.

This clone came up a few times. The chain recombines TRBV7-9 with TRBJ1-1; D unresolved. From germline, CDR1 is SEHNR and CDR2 FQNEAQ (reference sequence). The CDR3 contains 12 residues. Trimming cost V 5 bases and J 11 bases, with 15 bases left between them. The DNA of the CDR3 is TGTGCCAGCAGCCCCACCAGTCGAGGGGCTTTCTTT. Amino acid sequence: CASSPTSRGAFF.

V and J are TRBV24-1 and TRBJ2-2; TRBD2 matches at 8 bases. CDR1 is KGHDR and CDR2 is SFDVKD in the germline V gene. Unmatched junction bases numbered 0, after V lost 1 base and J lost 6 bases. This CDR3 region has 14 residues. The DNA for the CDR3 is TGTGCCACCAGTGATTTCGGGGGGGCCGGGGAGCTGTTTTTT. It translates to CATSDFGGAGELFF.

This chain uses TRBV11-3 with TRBJ2-1; D is perhaps TRBD2 (5 bases). Germline CDR1 is SGHNT and CDR2 is YENEEA. V lost 1 base and J 6 bases, leaving 7 bases between the germline ends. CDR3 length: 13 residues. In DNA form, the CDR3 reads TGTGCCAGCAGCTTAGTACGGGGCAATGAGCAGTTCTTC. Encoded protein: CASSLVRGNEQFF.

This sequence joins TRBV11-2 and TRBJ1-1; D is undetermined. The CDR3 is 13 residues long. Trimming stripped 6 bases from V and 6 bases from J, with 14 bases between. Germline V lookup: CDR1 SGHAT, CDR2 FQNNGV. The CDR3 DNA sequence: TGTGCCAGCAGGTCCCCTATAAAGCCTGAAGCTTTCTTT. Translation gives CASRSPIKPEAFF.

In nucleotides, the CDR3 is TGTGCCAGCAGCTCTAATCAAGATCAGCCCCAGCATTTT. As protein: CASSSNQDQPQHF. V and J are TRBV5-6 and TRBJ1-5; D is uncertain. The CDR3 consists of 13 residues. Germline lookup yields CDR1 SGHDT and CDR2 YYEEEE. V lost 3 bases, J lost 5 bases, and 9 bases lay in between.

This sequence joins TRBV2 and TRBJ2-1, with TRBD1 matching over 11 bases. This CDR3 has 15 amino acids. The germline V gene encodes CDR1 SNHLY and CDR2 FYNNEI. V dropped 3 bases and J dropped 9; count of bases not matched to a gene: 7. The CDR3 reads CASSDRTGGRGEQFF. CDR3 sequence (DNA): TGTGCCAGCAGTGACCGGACAGGGGGCAGGGGTGAGCAGTTCTTC. Full variable domain (missing parts from reference TRBV2 and TRBJ2-1): EPEVTQTPSHQVTQMGQEVILRCVPISNHLYFYWYRQILGQKVEFLVSFYNNEISEKSEIFDDQFSVERPDGSNFTLKIRSTKLEDSAMYFCASSDRTGGRGEQFFGPGTRLTVL.

This clone was recorded once. The V gene is TRBV5-4, the J gene TRBJ2-7, with 7 bases fitting TRBD2. Losses at the gene ends were 4 bases for V and 3 bases for J; bases not matched to a gene: 13. The CDR3 extends over 16 amino acids. CDR1 is SGHNT and CDR2 is YYREEE in the germline V gene (reference sequence). The CDR3 sequence is CASSRPGGSSYYEQYF. CDR3 nucleotides: TGTGCCAGCAGCCGTCCCGGGGGGTCATCGTACTACGAGCAGTACTTC.

This chain connects TRBV5-1 to TRBJ2-3; 7 nucleotides match TRBD2. Trimming at V came to 4 bases and at J to 2 bases, leaving 16 bases not matched to a gene. In germline, CDR1 is SGHRS, CDR2 YFSETQ. The CDR3 spans 18 residues. This CDR3 is CASSPGRGTGGTTDTQYF. In DNA, the CDR3 is TGCGCCAGCAGCCCCGGACGGGGTACGGGAGGAACCACAGATACGCAGTATTTT.

The chain couples TRBV5-1 to TRBJ2-7, with 7 positions matching TRBD1. V lost 4 bases, J lost 3 bases, and 7 bases stayed unmatched. The CDR3 has 14 amino acids. Germline V gene lookup returns CDR1 SGHRS and CDR2 YFSETQ. The CDR3 is CASSPSGQVYEQYF. The CDR3 DNA follows: TGCGCCAGCAGCCCCTCCGGACAGGTCTACGAGCAGTACTTC.

The table lists this clone with a few counts. The rearrangement joins TRBV7-3 to TRBJ2-3, with D possibly matching TRBD1 (5 bases). With 2 bases removed from V and 0 bases from J, the gap between germline ends came to 9 bases. Germline V gives CDR1 SGHTA, CDR2 FQGTGA. The CDR3 loop spans 15 amino acids. CDR3 DNA sequence: TGTGCCAGCAGCTTACCTTCAGGGAGCACAGATACGCAGTATTTT. Amino acid sequence: CASSLPSGSTDTQYF.